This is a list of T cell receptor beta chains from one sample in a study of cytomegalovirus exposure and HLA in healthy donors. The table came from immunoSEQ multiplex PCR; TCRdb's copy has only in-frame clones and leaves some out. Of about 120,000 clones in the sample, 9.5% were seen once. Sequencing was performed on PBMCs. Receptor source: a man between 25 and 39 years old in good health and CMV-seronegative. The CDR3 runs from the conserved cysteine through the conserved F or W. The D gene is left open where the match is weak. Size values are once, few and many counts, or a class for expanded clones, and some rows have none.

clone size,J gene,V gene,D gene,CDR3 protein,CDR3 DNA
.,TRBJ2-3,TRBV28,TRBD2,CASSPHGRGTDTQYF,TGTGCCAGCAGTCCTCACGGGAGGGGCACAGATACGCAGTATTTT
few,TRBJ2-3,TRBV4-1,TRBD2,CASRIRVGGSLTDTQYF,TGCGCCAGCAGAATCCGTGTAGGCGGGAGTCTTACAGATACGCAGTATTTT
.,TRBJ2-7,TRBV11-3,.,CASSLSLWGHPYEQYF,TGTGCCAGCAGCTTATCCCTTTGGGGGCATCCCTACGAGCAGTACTTC
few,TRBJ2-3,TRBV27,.,CASSLLARDTDTQYF,TGTGCCAGCAGTTTATTAGCGAGAGACACAGATACGCAGTATTTT
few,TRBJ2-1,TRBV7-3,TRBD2,CASSTRLAPYNEQFF,TGTGCCAGCAGCACCCGACTAGCGCCATACAATGAGCAGTTCTTC
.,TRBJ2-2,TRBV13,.,CASSLEGHPNTGELFF,TGTGCCAGCAGCTTAGAGGGACACCCGAACACCGGGGAGCTGTTTTTT
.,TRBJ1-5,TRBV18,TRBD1,CASSPSHRGVRNQPQHF,TGTGCCAGCTCACCATCTCACAGGGGGGTTCGCAATCAGCCCCAGCATTTT
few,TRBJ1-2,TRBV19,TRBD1,CASSVGTVYGYTF,TGTGCCAGTAGTGTCGGGACAGTCTATGGCTACACCTTC
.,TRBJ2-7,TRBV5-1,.,CASSLPPGLSYEQYF,TGCGCCAGCAGCTTACCCCCAGGCCTCTCCTACGAGCAGTACTTC
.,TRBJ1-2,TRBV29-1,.,CSGRGGGVNGYTF,TGCAGCGGGAGGGGGGGCGGAGTTAATGGCTACACCTTC
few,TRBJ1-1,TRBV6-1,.,CASSEPGRGNTEAFF,TGTGCCAGCAGTGAACCGGGGAGGGGGAACACTGAAGCTTTCTTT
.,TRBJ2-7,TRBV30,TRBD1,CAWSVPGQGTYEQYF,TGTGCCTGGAGTGTACCGGGACAGGGTACCTACGAGCAGTACTTC
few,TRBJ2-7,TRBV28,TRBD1,CASTTGTGSPYEQYF,TGTGCCAGCACCACCGGGACAGGGTCCCCCTACGAGCAGTACTTC
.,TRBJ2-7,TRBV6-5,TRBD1,CASSSPGTASVHEQYF,TGTGCCAGCAGTTCTCCAGGGACAGCGAGTGTCCACGAGCAGTACTTC